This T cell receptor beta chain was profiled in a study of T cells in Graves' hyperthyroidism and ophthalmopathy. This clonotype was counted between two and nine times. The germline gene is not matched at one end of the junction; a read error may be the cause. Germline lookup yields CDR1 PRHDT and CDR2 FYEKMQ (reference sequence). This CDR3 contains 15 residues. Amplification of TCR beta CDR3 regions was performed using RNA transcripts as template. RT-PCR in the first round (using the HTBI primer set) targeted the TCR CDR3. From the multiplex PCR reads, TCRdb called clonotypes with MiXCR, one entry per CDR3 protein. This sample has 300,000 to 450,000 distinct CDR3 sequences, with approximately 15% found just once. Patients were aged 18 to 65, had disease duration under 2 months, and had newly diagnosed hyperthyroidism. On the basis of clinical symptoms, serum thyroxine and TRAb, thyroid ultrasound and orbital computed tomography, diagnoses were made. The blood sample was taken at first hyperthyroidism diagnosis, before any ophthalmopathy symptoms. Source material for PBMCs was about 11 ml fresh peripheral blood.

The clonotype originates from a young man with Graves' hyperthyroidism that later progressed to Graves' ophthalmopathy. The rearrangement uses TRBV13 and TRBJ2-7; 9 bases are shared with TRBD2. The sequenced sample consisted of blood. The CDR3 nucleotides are TGTGCCAGCAGCACGAGACTAGCGGCGTCCTGCGAGCAGTACTTC. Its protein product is CASSTRLAASCEQYF. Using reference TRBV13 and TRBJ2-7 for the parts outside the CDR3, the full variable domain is AAGVIQSPRHLIKEKRETATLKCYPIPRHDTVYWYQQGPGQDPQFLISFYEKMQSDKGSIPDRFSAQQFSDYHSELNMSSLELGDSALYFCASSTRLAASCEQYFGPGTRLTVT.